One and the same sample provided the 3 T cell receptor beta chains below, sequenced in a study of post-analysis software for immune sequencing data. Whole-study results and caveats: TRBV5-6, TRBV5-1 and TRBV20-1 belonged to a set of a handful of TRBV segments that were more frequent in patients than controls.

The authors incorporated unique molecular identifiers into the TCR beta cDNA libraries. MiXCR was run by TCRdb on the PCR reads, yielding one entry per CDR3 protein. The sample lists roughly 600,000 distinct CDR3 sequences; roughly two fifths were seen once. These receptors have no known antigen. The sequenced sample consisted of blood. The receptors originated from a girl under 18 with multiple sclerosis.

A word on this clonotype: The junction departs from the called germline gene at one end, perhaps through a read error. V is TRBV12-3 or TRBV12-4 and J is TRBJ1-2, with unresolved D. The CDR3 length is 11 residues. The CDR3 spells CASRQMNGHTF. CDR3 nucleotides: TGTGCCAGCAGACAGATGAATGGCCACACCTTC.

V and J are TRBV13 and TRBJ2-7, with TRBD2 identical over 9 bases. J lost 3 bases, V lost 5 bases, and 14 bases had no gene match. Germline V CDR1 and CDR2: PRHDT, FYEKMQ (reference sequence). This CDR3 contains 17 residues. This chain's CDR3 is CASSPNRELAGYYEQYF. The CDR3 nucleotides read TGTGCCAGCAGCCCCAACCGGGAACTAGCGGGCTACTACGAGCAGTACTTC. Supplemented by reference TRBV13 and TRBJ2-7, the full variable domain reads AAGVIQSPRHLIKEKRETATLKCYPIPRHDTVYWYQQGPGQDPQFLISFYEKMQSDKGSIPDRFSAQQFSDYHSELNMSSLELGDSALYFCASSPNRELAGYYEQYFGPGTRLTVT.

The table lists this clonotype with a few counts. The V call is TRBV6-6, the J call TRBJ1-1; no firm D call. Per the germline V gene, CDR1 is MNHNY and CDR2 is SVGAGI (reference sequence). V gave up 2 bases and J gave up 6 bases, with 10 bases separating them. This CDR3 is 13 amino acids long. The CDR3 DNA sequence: TGTGCCAGCAGTTACGGGCCGAGTGCTGAAGCTTTCTTT. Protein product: CASSYGPSAEAFF.